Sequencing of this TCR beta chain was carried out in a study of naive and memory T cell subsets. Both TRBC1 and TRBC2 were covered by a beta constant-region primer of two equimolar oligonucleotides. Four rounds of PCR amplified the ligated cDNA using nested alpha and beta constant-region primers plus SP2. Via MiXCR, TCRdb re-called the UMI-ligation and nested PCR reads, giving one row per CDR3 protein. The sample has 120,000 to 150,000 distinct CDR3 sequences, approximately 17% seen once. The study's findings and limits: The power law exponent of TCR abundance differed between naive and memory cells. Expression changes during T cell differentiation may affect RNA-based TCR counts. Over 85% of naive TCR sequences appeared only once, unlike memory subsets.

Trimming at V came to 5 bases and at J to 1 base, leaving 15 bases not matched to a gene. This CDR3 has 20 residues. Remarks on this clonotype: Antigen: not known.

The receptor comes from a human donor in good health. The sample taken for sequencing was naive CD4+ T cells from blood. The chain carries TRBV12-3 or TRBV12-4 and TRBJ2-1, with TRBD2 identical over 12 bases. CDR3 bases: TGTGCCAGCAGTCGGAGACTAGCGGGAGTGGATCTGGTGTCCTACAATGAGCAGTTCTTC. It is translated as CASSRRLAGVDLVSYNEQFF.